These T cell receptor beta chains were read from a single sample in a study of Ad26.COV2.S vaccination and SARS-CoV-2 variants. Only in-frame clones appear in the TCRdb table, and some are missing; sequencing was by immunoSEQ multiplex PCR. The sample includes hundreds of thousands of clones, 80% to 90% of them seen just once. The specimen comprised peripheral blood, sampled in a trial of Ad26.COV2.S vaccine versus placebo. Source of these receptors: a person aged 18-60 years who received the Ad26.COV2.S COVID-19 vaccine or a placebo. CDR3s include the opening cysteine and the closing phenylalanine or tryptophan. The D gene is left open where the match is weak. Some rows mark clone size as missing; the rest say once, few, many or name a class of expanded clone.

.	TRBV18	.	TRBJ1-5	CASSQGSNQPQHF	TGTGCCAGCTCACAGGGTAGCAATCAGCCCCAGCATTTT
.	TRBV18	.	TRBJ1-1	CASSPGQQGEAFF	TGTGCCAGCTCACCCGGACAGCAGGGTGAAGCTTTCTTT
once	TRBV6-6	.	TRBJ1-2	CASSPRGNVDGYTF	TGTGCCAGCAGCCCCCGGGGTAACGTCGACGGCTACACCTTC
.	TRBV24-1	TRBD1	TRBJ2-1	CATSDLMDRGGYNEQFF	TGTGCCACCAGTGATTTGATGGACAGGGGGGGTTACAATGAGCAGTTCTTC
.	TRBV5-1	.	TRBJ2-2	CASRLVEAGELFF	TGCGCCAGCCGACTAGTCGAGGCCGGGGAGCTGTTTTTT
.	TRBV11-2	.	TRBJ2-3	CASSLWSQGGGDTQYF	TGTGCCAGCAGCTTATGGTCGCAGGGTGGAGGAGATACGCAGTATTTT
few	TRBV10-1	.	TRBJ1-5	CASSEWVSGNQPQHF	TGCGCCAGCAGTGAGTGGGTATCGGGCAATCAGCCCCAGCATTTT
.	TRBV7-3	TRBD2	TRBJ2-3	CASSLGWGGSSTDTQYF	TGTGCCAGCAGCTTGGGCTGGGGCGGGAGTAGCACAGATACGCAGTATTTT
.	TRBV9	TRBD2	TRBJ2-1	CASSVEAREPYNEQFF	TGTGCCAGCAGCGTAGAGGCGCGGGAGCCCTACAATGAGCAGTTCTTC
.	TRBV5-1	.	TRBJ2-1	CASSLITGSSDEQFF	TGCGCCAGCAGCTTGATAACCGGGAGCTCCGATGAGCAGTTCTTC
.	TRBV20-1	TRBD1	TRBJ2-7	CSASRRQGLGEQYF	TGCAGTGCTAGTCGGAGACAGGGGCTTGGGGAGCAGTACTTC
once	TRBV7-2	TRBD2	TRBJ2-1	CASSTPGLAGVSEQFF	TGTGCCAGCAGCACCCCGGGACTAGCGGGGGTGAGTGAGCAGTTCTTC
.	TRBV18	TRBD2	TRBJ2-3	CASSPIGGGDDTQYF	TGTGCCAGCTCACCAATCGGGGGGGGCGACGATACGCAGTATTTT
.	TRBV4-3	TRBD2	TRBJ2-7	CASSPTGGGSWYEQYF	TGCGCCAGCAGCCCGACGGGAGGCGGGAGCTGGTACGAGCAGTACTTC
.	TRBV6-5	.	TRBJ2-2	CASTYPHRKSELFF	TGTGCCAGCACCTACCCACACAGGAAATCTGAGCTGTTTTTT
.	TRBV19	.	TRBJ1-1	CASRDSEAFF	TGTGCCAGTAGGGACAGTGAAGCTTTCTTT
.	TRBV28	.	TRBJ1-2	CASSTPGSGSDGIYGYTF	TGTGCCAGCAGCACCCCAGGATCGGGCAGTGATGGTATCTATGGCTACACCTTC
.	TRBV10-3	TRBD2	TRBJ2-3	CAISEWTSGDHTDTQYF	TGTGCCATCAGTGAGTGGACTAGCGGGGACCACACAGATACGCAGTATTTT
.	TRBV9	TRBD2	TRBJ2-2	CASSVGLAGSGELFF	TGTGCCAGCAGCGTAGGACTAGCAGGATCCGGGGAGCTGTTTTTT
.	TRBV24-1	.	TRBJ2-1	CATSEMGLNNEQFF	TGTGCCACCAGTGAAATGGGGCTCAACAATGAGCAGTTCTTC
.	TRBV13	TRBD2	TRBJ2-1	CASSLVLAGGFDEQFF	TGTGCCAGCAGCTTGGTGCTAGCGGGAGGTTTCGATGAGCAGTTCTTC
.	TRBV5-8	TRBD1	TRBJ2-6	CASSSGQSWANVLTF	TGTGCCAGCAGCTCGGGACAGAGCTGGGCCAACGTCCTGACTTTC
.	TRBV18	.	TRBJ2-5	CASSRYQETQYF	TGTGCCAGCTCCCGGTACCAAGAGACCCAGTACTTC
.	TRBV19	TRBD2	TRBJ2-1	CASSIAWGTSGGYNEQFF	TGTGCCAGTAGTATAGCCTGGGGGACTAGCGGGGGGTACAATGAGCAGTTCTTC
.	TRBV6-1	TRBD1	TRBJ2-7	CASSEISGQASYEQYF	TGTGCCAGCAGTGAAATCTCTGGACAGGCCTCCTACGAGCAGTACTTC
.	TRBV7-9	TRBD1	TRBJ2-5	CASSPRDREETQYF	TGTGCCAGCAGCCCCCGGGACAGGGAAGAGACCCAGTACTTC
.	TRBV3-1/TRBV3-2	.	TRBJ1-2	CASSQGNSYYGYTF	TGTGCCAGCAGCCAAGGCAACAGCTATTATGGCTACACCTTC
.	TRBV5-1	TRBD1	TRBJ1-1	CASSGGQTNTEAFF	TGCGCCAGCAGCGGGGGACAGACGAACACTGAAGCTTTCTTT
.	TRBV7-3	TRBD1	TRBJ2-3	CASSSGTGDTYTDTQYF	TGTGCCAGCAGTTCCGGGACAGGAGATACTTACACAGATACGCAGTATTTT
.	TRBV20-1	.	TRBJ1-5	CSASGVGGARSNQPQHF	TGCAGTGCTAGTGGGGTAGGGGGGGCGCGTAGCAATCAGCCCCAGCATTTT
.	TRBV7-9	.	TRBJ1-5	CASSLGRADFNQPQHF	TGTGCCAGCAGCTTAGGCCGGGCCGACTTTAATCAGCCCCAGCATTTT
.	TRBV27	.	TRBJ1-1	CASSAGATEAFF	TGTGCCAGCAGTGCAGGGGCCACTGAAGCTTTCTTT
.	TRBV18	TRBD1	TRBJ2-7	CASSPVRTGDSEQYF	TGTGCCAGCTCACCGGTTCGGACAGGGGATAGCGAGCAGTACTTC
few	TRBV5-6	.	TRBJ2-1	CASSLDAYEQFF	TGTGCCAGCAGCTTGGACGCATATGAGCAGTTCTTC
.	TRBV11-2	.	TRBJ2-4	CASSARVAKNIQYF	TGTGCCAGCAGCGCCCGGGTAGCCAAAAACATTCAGTACTTC
few	TRBV16	.	TRBJ2-1	CASSPSRGGYNEQFF	TGTGCCAGCAGCCCCTCAAGGGGGGGCTACAATGAGCAGTTCTTC
.	TRBV29-1	.	TRBJ1-1	CSVHEGPTEAFF	TGCAGCGTTCACGAGGGACCCACTGAAGCTTTCTTT
.	TRBV15	.	TRBJ1-1	CATSRDWNTEAFF	TGTGCCACCAGCAGAGATTGGAACACTGAAGCTTTCTTT
.	TRBV3-1/TRBV3-2	.	TRBJ1-2	CASSSFGGVYGYTF	TGTGCCAGCAGCTCCTTCGGCGGCGTCTATGGCTACACCTTC
.	TRBV7-9	.	TRBJ2-1	CASSKWGRDEQFF	TGTGCCAGCAGCAAGTGGGGGCGTGATGAGCAGTTCTTC
.	TRBV6-4	.	TRBJ2-1	CASTDPGALWSYNEQFF	TGTGCCAGCACCGATCCCGGGGCGCTTTGGTCCTACAATGAGCAGTTCTTC